This T cell receptor (beta chain) was found in a study of CD8+ T cells in alopecia areata. Extraction and reverse transcription of RNA yielded cDNA as the sequencing template. Libraries were prepared by immunoSEQ multiplex PCR; TCRdb keeps only in-frame clonotypes and omits some of them. The sample carries 150,000 to 200,000 clones, roughly 60% recorded once. The treatment was: oral pan-JAK inhibitor, 5-10 mg twice daily. The J segment lost 3 bases and the V segment lost 7 bases, leaving 2 bases of the junction unmatched. In germline, CDR1 is SQVTM, CDR2 ANQGSEA. The CDR3 loop spans 11 amino acids. The TCR originated in a human donor with alopecia areata. The chain uses TRBV29-1 and TRBJ1-1; the match to TRBD1 covers 7 bases. The specimen comprised CD4+ T cells sorted from blood, sampled at week 24, from a patient treated with tofacitinib. The CDR3 DNA reads as TGCAGCGGGACAGGCTACACTGAAGCTTTCTTT. This encodes CSGTGYTEAFF. The full variable domain, its missing parts supplied by reference TRBV29-1 and TRBJ1-1, is SAVISQKPSRDICQRGTSLTIQCQVDSQVTMMFWYRQQPGQSLTLIATANQGSEATYESGFVIDKFPISRPNLTFSTLTVSNMSPEDSSIYLCSGTGYTEAFFGQGTRLTVV.